These 23 T cell receptor beta chains came from one sample sequenced in a study of blood T cells in healthy people across ages. Sample-barcoded 5' priming and a J-beta primer mix drove a second PCR of 7 to 11 cycles. TCRdb ran MiXCR on the 5' RACE reads and lists one entry per CDR3 protein. Of 1.5 million or so distinct CDR3 sequences listed, about 45% are singletons. Sequencing was carried out using blood. The receptors stem from a woman under 30 in good health.

The rearrangement uses TRBV9 and TRBJ1-2, with no clear D. Between the trimmed V and J ends, which lost 0 bases and 4 bases, there was a span of 13 bases. The germline CDR1 and CDR2 sequences are SGDLS and YYNGEE. CDR3 length equals 15 residues. DNA of the CDR3: TGTGCCAGCAGCGTAGAAGAAGGGTGGGCCTATGGCTACACCTTC. It encodes CASSVEEGWAYGYTF.

V and J are TRBV7-8 and TRBJ2-5, with D perhaps matching TRBD1 (6 bases). The germline gives CDR1 SGHVS, CDR2 FQNEAQ. CDR3 length: 12 amino acids. V lost 7 bases and J lost 11, with 17 bases in between. Here the CDR3 DNA reads TGTGCCAGCACCGAGGACAGTAGCGTGCAGTACTTC. Translated: CASTEDSSVQYF. Drawing the rest from reference TRBV7-8 and TRBJ2-5, the complete variable domain is GAGVSQSPRYKVAKRGQDVALRCDPISGHVSLFWYQQALGQGPEFLTYFQNEAQLDKSGLPSDRFFAERPEGSVSTLKIQRTQQEDSAVYLCASTEDSSVQYFGPGTRLLVL.

This clonotype has a handful of counts. This chain's CDR3 is CASSLTGLLSYEQYF. The CDR3 DNA reads TGTGCCAGCAGCTTAACAGGGCTCCTCTCCTACGAGCAGTACTTC. The V call is TRBV6-2 or TRBV6-3, the J call TRBJ2-7; possibly TRBD1 for D (6 bases). Trimming pared 6 bases from V and 0 bases from J, leaving 15 bases between. The CDR3 loop spans 15 amino acids. CDR1 is MNHEY and CDR2 is SVGEGT in the germline V gene.

This chain uses TRBV20-1 with TRBJ1-1, with 7 nucleotides matching TRBD1. The CDR3 loop spans 13 amino acids. J gave up 7 bases and V 0 bases, and 5 bases lay outside the gene matches. CDR1 and CDR2 from the germline V gene are DFQATT and SNEGSKA (reference sequence). In DNA form, the CDR3 reads TGCAGTGCTAGAGATATACAGGGGATTGAAGCTTTCTTT. This encodes CSARDIQGIEAFF.

The gene calls are TRBV6-5 and TRBJ2-3; 10 nucleotides line up with TRBD2. This CDR3 spans 15 amino acids. Germline V gives CDR1 MNHEY, CDR2 SVGAGI. The J segment lost 13 bases and the V segment lost 0 bases, leaving 10 bases of the junction unmatched. CDR3 sequence: CASSYSKLAGAPKYF. CDR3 bases: TGTGCCAGCAGTTACTCGAAGCTAGCGGGGGCCCCGAAGTATTTT.

This chain uses TRBV11-3 with TRBJ2-1, with 14 bases aligning to TRBD2. CDR3 length: 15 amino acids. The V and J ends lost 5 bases and 8 bases, in that order; junction bases with no gene match: 5. Germline V lookup: CDR1 SGHNT, CDR2 YENEEA. This chain's CDR3 is CASSTPGLAGDEQFF. The CDR3 DNA follows: TGTGCCAGCAGCACACCGGGACTAGCGGGGGATGAGCAGTTCTTC.

V and J are TRBV6-5 and TRBJ2-7, with D possibly being TRBD2 (6 bases). This CDR3 has 15 residues. Germline CDR1 is MNHEY and CDR2 is SVGAGI. V was shortened by 4 bases and J by 7 bases, with 20 bases between the two germline ends. The DNA for the CDR3 is TGTGCCAGCAGTTCCCGACTAGTTCAGAGTAATGAGCAGTACTTC. Its protein is CASSSRLVQSNEQYF.

As for this clonotype: The junction differs from germline at one of its ends, possibly a read error. The chain is built from TRBV11-2 and TRBJ2-1; 9 bases align to TRBD1. Per germline, CDR1 SGHAT and CDR2 FQNNGV. The CDR3 has 13 residues. CDR3 amino acids: CAGRRTGGHEQFF. In DNA form, the CDR3 reads TGTGCCGGCAGGCGAACAGGGGGCCATGAGCAGTTCTTC.

The V call is TRBV13, the J call TRBJ1-5; no reliable D call. Trimming shortened V by 0 bases and J by 5 bases, and 14 bases separated the two germline ends. Germline V CDR1 and CDR2: PRHDT, FYEKMQ (reference sequence). The CDR3 has 16 residues. CDR3 in DNA: TGTGCCAGCAGCTTAGGCCGGTGGTACGGGGATCAGCCCCAGCATTTT. This encodes CASSLGRWYGDQPQHF.

The chain employs TRBV7-6 and TRBJ2-7, with D maybe TRBD1 (6 bases). The V gene's germline CDR1 is SGHVS and CDR2 FNYEAQ. The V end was cut by 3 bases, the J end by 0 bases, with 9 bases between. The CDR3 is 14 amino acids. Here the CDR3 DNA reads TGTGCCAGCAGCTTCCAGGGGAACTCCTACGAGCAGTACTTC. Amino acids: CASSFQGNSYEQYF.

This clonotype was counted only a few times. The chain carries TRBV3-1 and TRBJ2-7; no clear D gene. From germline, CDR1 is LGHDT and CDR2 YNNKEL (reference sequence). CDR3 length equals 16 residues. V lost 0 bases, J lost 0 bases, and 12 bases lay in between. The CDR3, as DNA: TGTGCCAGCAGCCAAGAGGGCGGAATGAGCTCCTACGAGCAGTACTTC. It codes for CASSQEGGMSSYEQYF.

The rearrangement links TRBV7-2 to TRBJ2-5, with D perhaps given as TRBD1 or TRBD2 (6 bases each). CDR1 and CDR2 from the germline V gene are SGHTA and FQGNSA. V lost 3 bases and J 6 bases, leaving 14 bases between the germline ends. The length of the CDR3 is 14 residues. The DNA of the CDR3 is TGTGCCAGCAGCTTGCACGGGGGCGTAAAGACCCAGTACTTC. Translation: CASSLHGGVKTQYF.

The chain links TRBV2 to TRBJ1-1; possible D gene TRBD1, 5 bases. Germline values: CDR1 SNHLY, CDR2 FYNNEI. V was clipped by 4 bases and J by 4 bases, with 10 bases between them. The CDR3 is 13 amino acids. In nucleotides, the CDR3 is TGTGCCAGCAGTGTAAGAGGGGCCACTGAAGCTTTCTTT. Protein: CASSVRGATEAFF.

This chain connects TRBV6-6 to TRBJ2-3, with 13 bases identical to TRBD2. The CDR3 extends over 16 amino acids. V shed 5 bases and J 4 bases; nucleotides not matched to a gene: 6. The V gene's germline CDR1 is MNHNY and CDR2 SVGAGI (reference sequence). In DNA form, the CDR3 reads TGTGCCAGCAGTGCTACCGGGACTAGCGGGGCAGATACGCAGTATTTT. It specifies CASSATGTSGADTQYF.

The rearrangement joins TRBV20-1 to TRBJ2-1; maybe TRBD1 (5 bases). Germline V gives CDR1 DFQATT, CDR2 SNEGSKA (reference sequence). The CDR3 totals 13 residues. CDR3 in DNA: TGCAATGCCAGCCCGCCAGGGTTGAATGAGCAGTTCTTC. The encoded protein is CNASPPGLNEQFF.

This chain joins TRBV9 and TRBJ2-5, with D uncertain. Germline assignment: CDR1 SGDLS and CDR2 YYNGEE. With 0 bases removed from V and 0 bases from J, the gap between germline ends came to 9 bases. The length of the CDR3 is 15 residues. CDR3 sequence (DNA): TGTGCCAGCAGCGTAGTCTCAGGCAACCAAGAGACCCAGTACTTC. It codes for CASSVVSGNQETQYF.

The chain's CDR3 is CSATQRSSGRAYNEQFF. As DNA, the CDR3 is TGCAGTGCTACCCAACGTTCTAGCGGACGGGCCTACAATGAGCAGTTCTTC. The chain carries TRBV20-1 and TRBJ2-1; 7 bases are a match to TRBD2. With V trimmed by 4 bases and J by 2 bases, 14 bases remained unmatched. Germline CDR1 reads DFQATT; CDR2 reads SNEGSKA (reference sequence). This CDR3 comprises 17 residues.

V usage is TRBV30 and J usage is TRBJ1-2; D possibly corresponds to TRBD1 (5 bases). CDR3 length: 13 amino acids. Germline loops: CDR1 GTSNPN, CDR2 SVGIG (reference sequence). V was shortened by 1 base and J by 1 base, with 7 bases between the two germline ends. Written as DNA, the CDR3 is TGTGCCTGGAGTGCCGACAGTAACTATGGCTACACCTTC. It encodes CAWSADSNYGYTF.

CDR3 loop: CASSLKGQGYEQYF. DNA of the CDR3: TGTGCCAGCAGTTTAAAAGGACAGGGCTACGAGCAGTACTTC. The chain is built from TRBV27 and TRBJ2-7, with 8 positions matching TRBD1. Per the germline V gene, CDR1 is MNHEY and CDR2 is SMNVEV (reference sequence). CDR3 length: 14 residues. V trimming: 2 bases; J trimming: 3 bases; junction bases outside the gene matches: 3.

The V and J genes are TRBV9 and TRBJ2-1; 11 positions match TRBD2. This CDR3 has 18 amino acids. The V and J ends lost 3 bases and 6 bases, in that order; junction bases with no gene match: 14. The germline gives CDR1 SGDLS, CDR2 YYNGEE. The CDR3 spells CASSAPSGGHHGVNEQFF. The DNA of the CDR3 is TGTGCCAGCAGCGCGCCTAGCGGGGGGCACCATGGGGTCAATGAGCAGTTCTTC.

The chain is built from TRBV2 and TRBJ2-3, with 8 bases matching TRBD2. CDR3 length: 16 residues. Unmatched junction bases numbered 16, after V lost 10 bases and J lost 4 bases. The V gene's germline CDR1 is SNHLY and CDR2 FYNNEI. CDR3 amino acids: CATTPRLAISADTQYF. Written as DNA, the CDR3 is TGTGCCACCACACCCAGACTAGCGATATCGGCAGATACGCAGTATTTT.

This rearrangement joins TRBV5-1 to TRBJ2-3; 7 positions agree with TRBD1. Germline loops: CDR1 SGHRS, CDR2 YFSETQ. This CDR3 has 15 amino acids. With V trimmed by 4 bases and J by 7 bases, 12 bases remained unmatched. The CDR3 loop reads CASSTGDSTSNTQYF. For the CDR3, the DNA is TGCGCCAGCAGCACAGGGGACAGTACTTCTAATACGCAGTATTTT.

This clonotype was seen more than once but under ten times. The chain recombines TRBV4-1 with TRBJ2-7, with 10 bases identical to TRBD2. Germline V gene sequence: CDR1 MGHRA, CDR2 YSYEKL. The CDR3 consists of 15 residues. V lost 5 bases, J lost 4 bases, and 8 bases stayed unmatched. The CDR3 here is CASSGGSGRNYEQYF. CDR3 nucleotide sequence: TGCGCCAGCAGCGGGGGTAGCGGGAGGAATTACGAGCAGTACTTC.